The clone carrying this TCR beta chain has more than one count but fewer than ten. Germline CDR1 reads MGHRA; CDR2 reads YSYEKL. The CDR3 extends over 16 amino acids. V lost 0 bases, J lost 0 bases, and 6 bases lay in between. The data were obtained in a study of T-cell reconstitution after alpha-beta-depleted transplantation in children. The library targeted TCRbeta and was prepared with unique molecular identifiers. MiXCR was run by TCRdb on the PCR reads, yielding one entry per CDR3 protein. The sample carries roughly 590,000 distinct CDR3 sequences, approximately 15% recorded once. The clonotype was recovered from a human donor who donated a stem cell graft to a child with acute myeloid leukemia. The sample consisted of PBMCs from the stem cell graft donor, taken from the stem cell graft. The chain has TRBV4-1 and TRBJ2-6; no clear D gene. CDR3: CASSQEVTSGANVLTF. The CDR3 nucleotides read TGCGCCAGCAGCCAAGAGGTTACCTCTGGGGCCAACGTCCTGACTTTC.